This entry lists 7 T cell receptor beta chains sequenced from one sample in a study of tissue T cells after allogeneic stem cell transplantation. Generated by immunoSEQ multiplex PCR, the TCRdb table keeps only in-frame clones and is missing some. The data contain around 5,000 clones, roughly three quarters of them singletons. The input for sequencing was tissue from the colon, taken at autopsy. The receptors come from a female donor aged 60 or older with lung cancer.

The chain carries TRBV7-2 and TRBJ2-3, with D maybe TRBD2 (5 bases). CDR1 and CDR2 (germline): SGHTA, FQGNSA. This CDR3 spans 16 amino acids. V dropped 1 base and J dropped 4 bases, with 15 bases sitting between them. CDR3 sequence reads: CASSLGADRVADTQYF. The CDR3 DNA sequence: TGTGCCAGCAGCTTAGGAGCGGACCGAGTCGCAGATACGCAGTATTTT.

This CDR3 is CASSQGQGVYGYTF. For the CDR3, the DNA is TGTGCCAGCTCACAGGGACAGGGCGTTTACGGCTACACCTTC. This chain uses TRBV18 with TRBJ1-2, with 9 positions matching TRBD1. Germline loops: CDR1 KGHSH, CDR2 LQKENI. The CDR3 is 14 residues long. Trimming cost V 4 bases and J 8 bases; bases outside gene matches: 8.

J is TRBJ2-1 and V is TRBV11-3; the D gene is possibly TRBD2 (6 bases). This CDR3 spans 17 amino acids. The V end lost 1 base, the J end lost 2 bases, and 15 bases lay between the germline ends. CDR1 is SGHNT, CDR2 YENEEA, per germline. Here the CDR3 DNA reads TGTGCCAGCAGCTTAGCCCGGTTTAGCGGACCCTACAATGAGCAGTTCTTC. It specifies CASSLARFSGPYNEQFF.

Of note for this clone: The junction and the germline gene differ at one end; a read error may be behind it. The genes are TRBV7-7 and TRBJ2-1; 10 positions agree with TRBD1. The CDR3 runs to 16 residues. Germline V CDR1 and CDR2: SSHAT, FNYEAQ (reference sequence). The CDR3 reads CASSSTRIGQGGEQFF. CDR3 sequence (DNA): TGTGCTAGCAGCTCAACCCGAATCGGACAGGGGGGCGAGCAGTTCTTC. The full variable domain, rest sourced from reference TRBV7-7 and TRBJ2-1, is GAGVSQSPRYKVTKRGQDVTLRCDPISSHATLYWYQQALGQGPEFLTYFNYEAQPDKSGLPSDRFSAERPEGSISTLTIQRTEQRDSAMYRCASSSTRIGQGGEQFFGPGTRLTVL.

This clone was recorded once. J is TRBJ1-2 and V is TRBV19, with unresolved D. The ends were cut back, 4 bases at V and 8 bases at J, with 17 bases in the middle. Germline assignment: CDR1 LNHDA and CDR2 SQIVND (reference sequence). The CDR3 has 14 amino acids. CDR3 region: CASSTSQALSGYTF. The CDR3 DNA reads TGTGCCAGTAGTACGTCTCAGGCATTGAGCGGCTACACCTTC.

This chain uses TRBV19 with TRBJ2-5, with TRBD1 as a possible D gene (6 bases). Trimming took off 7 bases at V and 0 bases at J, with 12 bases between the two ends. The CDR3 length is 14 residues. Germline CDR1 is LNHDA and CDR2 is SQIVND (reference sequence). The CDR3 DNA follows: TGTGCCAGTACCTCAAACAGGGACCAAGAGACCCAGTACTTC. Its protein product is CASTSNRDQETQYF.

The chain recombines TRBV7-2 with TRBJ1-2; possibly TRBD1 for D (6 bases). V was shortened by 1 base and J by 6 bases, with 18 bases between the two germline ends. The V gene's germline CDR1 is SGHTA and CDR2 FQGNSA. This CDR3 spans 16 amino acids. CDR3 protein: CASSLVGGGTMDGYTF. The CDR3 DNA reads TGTGCCAGCAGCTTAGTCGGTGGGGGCACGATGGATGGCTACACCTTC. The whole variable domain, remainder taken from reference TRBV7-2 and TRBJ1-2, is GAGVSQSPSNKVTEKGKDVELRCDPISGHTALYWYRQSLGQGLEFLIYFQGNSAPDKSGLPSDRFSAERTGGSVSTLTIQRTQQEDSAVYLCASSLVGGGTMDGYTFGSGTRLTVV.